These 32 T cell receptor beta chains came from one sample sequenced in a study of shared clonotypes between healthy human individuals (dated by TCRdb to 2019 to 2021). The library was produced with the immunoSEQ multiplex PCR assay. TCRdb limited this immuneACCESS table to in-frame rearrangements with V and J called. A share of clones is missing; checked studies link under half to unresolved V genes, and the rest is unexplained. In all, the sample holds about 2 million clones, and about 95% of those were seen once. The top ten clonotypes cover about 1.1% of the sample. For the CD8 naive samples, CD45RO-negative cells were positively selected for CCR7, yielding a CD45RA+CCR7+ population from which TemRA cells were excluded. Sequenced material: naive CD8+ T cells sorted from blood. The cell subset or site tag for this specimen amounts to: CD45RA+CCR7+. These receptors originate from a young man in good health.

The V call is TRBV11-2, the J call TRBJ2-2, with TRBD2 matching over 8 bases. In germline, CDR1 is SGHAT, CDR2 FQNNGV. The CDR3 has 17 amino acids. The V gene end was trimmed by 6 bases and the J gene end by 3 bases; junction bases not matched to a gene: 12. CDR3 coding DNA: TGTGCCAGCAGTCGAAGAGGGAGCGGGAGAGACACCGGGGAGCTGTTTTTT. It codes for CASSRRGSGRDTGELFF. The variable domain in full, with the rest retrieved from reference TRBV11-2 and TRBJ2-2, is EAGVAQSPRYKIIEKRQSVAFWCNPISGHATLYWYQQILGQGPKLLIQFQNNGVVDDSQLPKDRFSAERLKGVDSTLKIQPAKLEDSAVYLCASSRRGSGRDTGELFFGEGSRLTVL.

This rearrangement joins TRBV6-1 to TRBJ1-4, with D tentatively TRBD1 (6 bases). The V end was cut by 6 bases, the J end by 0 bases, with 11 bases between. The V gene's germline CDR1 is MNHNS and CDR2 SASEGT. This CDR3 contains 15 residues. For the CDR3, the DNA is TGTGCCAGCAGCGGCGGGACACCAACTAATGAAAAACTGTTTTTT. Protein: CASSGGTPTNEKLFF.

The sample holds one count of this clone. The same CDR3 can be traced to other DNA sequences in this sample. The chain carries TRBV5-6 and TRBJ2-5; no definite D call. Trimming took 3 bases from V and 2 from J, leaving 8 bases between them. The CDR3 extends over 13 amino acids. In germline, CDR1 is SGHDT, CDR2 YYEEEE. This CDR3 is CASSWTVQETQYF. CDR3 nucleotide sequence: TGTGCCAGCAGCTGGACGGTACAAGAGACCCAGTACTTC.

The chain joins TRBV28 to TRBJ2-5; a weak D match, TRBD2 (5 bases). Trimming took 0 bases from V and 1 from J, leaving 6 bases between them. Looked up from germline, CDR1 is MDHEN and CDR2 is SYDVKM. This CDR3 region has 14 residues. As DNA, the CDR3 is TGTGCCAGCAGTTTATGGGGAGTCCAAGAGACCCAGTACTTC. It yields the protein CASSLWGVQETQYF.

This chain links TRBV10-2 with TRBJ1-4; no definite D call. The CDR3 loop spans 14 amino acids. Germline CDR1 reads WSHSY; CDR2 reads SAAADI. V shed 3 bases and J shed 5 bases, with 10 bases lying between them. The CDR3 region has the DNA TGCGCCAGCAGTGAACAGTTCGGAAATGAAAAACTGTTTTTT. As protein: CASSEQFGNEKLFF.

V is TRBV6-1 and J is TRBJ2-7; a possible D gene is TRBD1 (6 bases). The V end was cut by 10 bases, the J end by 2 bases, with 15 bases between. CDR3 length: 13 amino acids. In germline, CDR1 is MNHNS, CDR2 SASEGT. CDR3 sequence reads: CAITETGPYEQYF. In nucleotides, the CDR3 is TGTGCCATTACCGAGACAGGACCCTACGAGCAGTACTTC.

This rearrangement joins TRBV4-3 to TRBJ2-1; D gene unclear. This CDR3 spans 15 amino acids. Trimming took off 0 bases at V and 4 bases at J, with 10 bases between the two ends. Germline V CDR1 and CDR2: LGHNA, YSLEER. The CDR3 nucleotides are TGCGCCAGCAGCCAAGAAGGCTGGGGATACAATGAGCAGTTCTTC. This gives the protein CASSQEGWGYNEQFF.

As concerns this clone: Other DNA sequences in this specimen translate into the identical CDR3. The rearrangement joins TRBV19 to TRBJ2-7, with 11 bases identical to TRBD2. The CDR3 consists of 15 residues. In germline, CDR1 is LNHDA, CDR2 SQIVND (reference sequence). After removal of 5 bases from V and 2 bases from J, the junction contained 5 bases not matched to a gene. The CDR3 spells CASSPRLAGPYEQYF. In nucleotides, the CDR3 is TGTGCCAGTAGTCCGAGACTAGCGGGACCCTACGAGCAGTACTTC.

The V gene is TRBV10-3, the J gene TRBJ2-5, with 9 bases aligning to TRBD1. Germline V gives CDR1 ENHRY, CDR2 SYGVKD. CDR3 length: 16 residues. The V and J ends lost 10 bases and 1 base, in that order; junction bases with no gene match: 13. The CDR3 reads CATSPPTQGAQETQYF. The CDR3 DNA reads TGTGCCACATCCCCCCCCACACAGGGGGCCCAAGAGACCCAGTACTTC.

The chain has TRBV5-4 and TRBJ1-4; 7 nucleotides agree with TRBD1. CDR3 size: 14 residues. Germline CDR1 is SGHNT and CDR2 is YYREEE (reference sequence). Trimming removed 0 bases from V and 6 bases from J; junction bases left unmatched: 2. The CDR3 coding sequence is TGTGCCAGCAGCTTGGGGCAGGGGGATGAAAAACTGTTTTTT. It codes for CASSLGQGDEKLFF.

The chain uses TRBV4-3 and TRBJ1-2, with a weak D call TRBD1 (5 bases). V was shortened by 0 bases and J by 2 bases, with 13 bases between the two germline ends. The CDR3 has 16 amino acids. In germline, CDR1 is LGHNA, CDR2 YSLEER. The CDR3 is CASSQDLRGLNYGYTF. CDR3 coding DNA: TGCGCCAGCAGCCAAGATTTGAGGGGTCTGAACTATGGCTACACCTTC.

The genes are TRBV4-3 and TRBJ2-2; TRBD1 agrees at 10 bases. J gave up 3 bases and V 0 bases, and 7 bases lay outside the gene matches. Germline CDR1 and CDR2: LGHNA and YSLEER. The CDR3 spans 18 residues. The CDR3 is CASSQDLGTGEYTGELFF. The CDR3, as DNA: TGCGCCAGCAGCCAAGATCTGGGGACAGGGGAGTACACCGGGGAGCTGTTTTTT.

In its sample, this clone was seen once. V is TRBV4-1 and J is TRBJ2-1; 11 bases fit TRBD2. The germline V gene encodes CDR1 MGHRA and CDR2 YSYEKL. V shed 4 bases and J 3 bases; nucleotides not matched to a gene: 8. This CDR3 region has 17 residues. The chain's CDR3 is CASSPSSLAGDYNEQFF. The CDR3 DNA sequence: TGCGCCAGCAGCCCCTCCTCACTAGCGGGAGACTACAATGAGCAGTTCTTC.

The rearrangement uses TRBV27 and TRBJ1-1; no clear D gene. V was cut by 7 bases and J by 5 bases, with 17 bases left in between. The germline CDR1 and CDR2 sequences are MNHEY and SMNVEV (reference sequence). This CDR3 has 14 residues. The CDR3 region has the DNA TGTGCCAGCACCATCGCCGGACCGGGGACTGAAGCTTTCTTT. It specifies CASTIAGPGTEAFF.

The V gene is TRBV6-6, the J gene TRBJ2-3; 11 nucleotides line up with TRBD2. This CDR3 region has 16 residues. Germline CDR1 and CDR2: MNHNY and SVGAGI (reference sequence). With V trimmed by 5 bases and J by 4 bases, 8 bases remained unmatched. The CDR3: CASSSIAGGRADTQYF. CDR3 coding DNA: TGTGCCAGCAGTAGTATAGCGGGAGGGCGGGCAGATACGCAGTATTTT.

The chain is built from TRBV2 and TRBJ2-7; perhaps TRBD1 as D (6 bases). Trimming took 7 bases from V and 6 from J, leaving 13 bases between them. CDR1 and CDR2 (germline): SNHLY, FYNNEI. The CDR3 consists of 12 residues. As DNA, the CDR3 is TGTGCCAGCACCAGGGGTACCGGCGAGCAGTACTTC. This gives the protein CASTRGTGEQYF.

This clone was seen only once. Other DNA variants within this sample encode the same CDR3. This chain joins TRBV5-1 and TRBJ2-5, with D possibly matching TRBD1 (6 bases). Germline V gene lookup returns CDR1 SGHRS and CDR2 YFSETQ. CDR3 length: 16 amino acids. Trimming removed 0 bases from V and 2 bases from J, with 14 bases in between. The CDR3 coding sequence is TGCGCCAGCAGCTTGGAGGGGGAAGGTCTTCAAGAGACCCAGTACTTC. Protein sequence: CASSLEGEGLQETQYF. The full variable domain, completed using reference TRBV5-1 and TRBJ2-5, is KAGVTQTPRYLIKTRGQQVTLSCSPISGHRSVSWYQQTPGQGLQFLFEYFSETQRNKGNFPGRFSGRQFSNSRSEMNVSTLELGDSALYLCASSLEGEGLQETQYFGPGTRLLVL.

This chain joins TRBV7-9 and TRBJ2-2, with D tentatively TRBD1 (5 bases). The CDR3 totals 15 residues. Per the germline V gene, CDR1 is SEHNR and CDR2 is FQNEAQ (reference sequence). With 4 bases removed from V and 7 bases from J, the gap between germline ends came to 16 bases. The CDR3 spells CASSSSREVDGELFF. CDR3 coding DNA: TGTGCCAGCAGCTCCTCCAGGGAAGTGGACGGGGAGCTGTTTTTT.

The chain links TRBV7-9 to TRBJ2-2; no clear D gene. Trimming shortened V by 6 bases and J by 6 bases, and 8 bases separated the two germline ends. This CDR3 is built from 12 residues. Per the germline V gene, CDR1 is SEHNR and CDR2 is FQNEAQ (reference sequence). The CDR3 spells CASRWTAGELFF. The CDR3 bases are TGTGCCAGCAGGTGGACGGCCGGGGAGCTGTTTTTT.

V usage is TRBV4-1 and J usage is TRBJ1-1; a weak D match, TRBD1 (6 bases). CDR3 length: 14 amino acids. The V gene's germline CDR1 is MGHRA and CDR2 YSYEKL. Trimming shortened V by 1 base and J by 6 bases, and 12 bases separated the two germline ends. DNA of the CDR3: TGCGCCAGCAGCCAAGGCAGGGGTTTCCCTGAAGCTTTCTTT. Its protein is CASSQGRGFPEAFF.

The CDR3 sequence: CASSWEGSTDTQYF. CDR3 bases: TGTGCCAGCAGTTGGGAGGGGAGCACAGATACGCAGTATTTT. The chain recombines TRBV6-5 with TRBJ2-3; the match to TRBD2 covers 7 bases. V shed 4 bases and J 0 bases; nucleotides not matched to a gene: 1. Germline CDR1 is MNHEY and CDR2 is SVGAGI. This CDR3 contains 14 residues.

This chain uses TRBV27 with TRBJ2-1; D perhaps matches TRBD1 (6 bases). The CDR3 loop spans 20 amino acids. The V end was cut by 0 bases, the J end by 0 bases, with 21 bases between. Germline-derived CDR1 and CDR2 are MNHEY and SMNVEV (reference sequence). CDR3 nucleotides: TGTGCCAGCAGTTTATCGAGGCAGGGGTGGATGGGGTACTCCTACAATGAGCAGTTCTTC. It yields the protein CASSLSRQGWMGYSYNEQFF.

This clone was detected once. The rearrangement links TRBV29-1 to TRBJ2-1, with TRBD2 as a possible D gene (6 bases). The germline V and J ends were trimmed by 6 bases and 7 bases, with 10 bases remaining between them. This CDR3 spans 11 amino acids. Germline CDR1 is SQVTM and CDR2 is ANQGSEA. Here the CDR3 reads CSVWAGNEQFF. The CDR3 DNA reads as TGCAGCGTCTGGGCGGGGAATGAGCAGTTCTTC.

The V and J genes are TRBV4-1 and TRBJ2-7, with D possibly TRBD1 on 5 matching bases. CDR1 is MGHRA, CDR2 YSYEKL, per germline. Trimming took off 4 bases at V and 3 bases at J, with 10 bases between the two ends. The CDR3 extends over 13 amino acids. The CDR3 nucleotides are TGCGCCAGCAGCCGACAGCAGGGCTACGAGCAGTACTTC. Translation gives CASSRQQGYEQYF.

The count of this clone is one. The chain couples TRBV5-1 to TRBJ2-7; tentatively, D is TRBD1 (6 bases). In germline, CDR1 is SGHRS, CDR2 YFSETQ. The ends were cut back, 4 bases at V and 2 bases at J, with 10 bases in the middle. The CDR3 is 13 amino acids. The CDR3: CASSEDSAYEQYF. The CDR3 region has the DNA TGCGCCAGCAGCGAGGACAGCGCCTACGAGCAGTACTTC.

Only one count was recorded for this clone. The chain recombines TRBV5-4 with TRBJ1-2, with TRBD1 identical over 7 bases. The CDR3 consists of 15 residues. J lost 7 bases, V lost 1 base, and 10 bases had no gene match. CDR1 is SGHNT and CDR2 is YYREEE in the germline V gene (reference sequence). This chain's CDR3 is CASSLSDRVPGGYTF. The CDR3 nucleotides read TGTGCCAGCAGCTTGAGCGACAGGGTGCCAGGTGGCTACACCTTC. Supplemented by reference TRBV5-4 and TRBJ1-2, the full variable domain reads ETGVTQSPTHLIKTRGQQVTLRCSSQSGHNTVSWYQQALGQGPQFIFQYYREEENGRGNFPPRFSGLQFPNYSSELNVNALELDDSALYLCASSLSDRVPGGYTFGSGTRLTVV.

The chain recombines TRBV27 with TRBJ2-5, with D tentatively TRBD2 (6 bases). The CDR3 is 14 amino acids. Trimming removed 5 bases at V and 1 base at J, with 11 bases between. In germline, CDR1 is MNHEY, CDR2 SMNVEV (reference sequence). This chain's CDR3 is CASSLGEAQETQYF. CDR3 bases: TGTGCCAGCAGTCTCGGGGAGGCCCAAGAGACCCAGTACTTC.

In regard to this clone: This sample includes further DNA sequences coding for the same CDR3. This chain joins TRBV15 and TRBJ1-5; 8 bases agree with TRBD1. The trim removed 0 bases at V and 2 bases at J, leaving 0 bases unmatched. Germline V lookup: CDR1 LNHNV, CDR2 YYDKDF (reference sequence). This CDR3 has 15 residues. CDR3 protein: CATSRDRGRNQPQHF. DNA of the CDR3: TGTGCCACCAGCAGAGACAGGGGGCGCAATCAGCCCCAGCATTTT.

In DNA form, the CDR3 reads TGTGCCAGCAGTAAATCTAGCGTGTTCACAGATACGCAGTATTTT. This sequence encodes CASSKSSVFTDTQYF. The chain carries TRBV6-5 and TRBJ2-3; TRBD2 might be the D (6 bases). This CDR3 has 15 amino acids. Germline-derived CDR1 and CDR2 are MNHEY and SVGAGI. Trimming shortened V by 5 bases and J by 2 bases, and 14 bases separated the two germline ends.

DNA for the CDR3: TGTGCCAGCAGCTTACCTCCGGGACAGGTCAACACTGAAGCTTTCTTT. Translating gives CASSLPPGQVNTEAFF. The rearrangement links TRBV7-9 to TRBJ1-1; 8 bases agree with TRBD1. Unmatched junction bases numbered 7, after V lost 2 bases and J lost 2 bases. Germline-derived CDR1 and CDR2 are SEHNR and FQNEAQ (reference sequence). CDR3 length equals 16 residues. The full variable domain, in which reference TRBV7-9 and TRBJ1-1 provide the parts outside the CDR3, is DTGVSQNPRHKITKRGQNVTFRCDPISEHNRLYWYRQTLGQGPEFLTYFQNEAQLEKSRLLSDRFSAERPKGSFSTLEIQRTEQGDSAMYLCASSLPPGQVNTEAFFGQGTRLTVV.

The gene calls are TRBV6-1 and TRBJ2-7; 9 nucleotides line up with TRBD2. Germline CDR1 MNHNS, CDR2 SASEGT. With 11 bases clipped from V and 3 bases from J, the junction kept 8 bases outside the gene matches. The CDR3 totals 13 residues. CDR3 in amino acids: CAGNWRGGYEQYF. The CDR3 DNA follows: TGTGCCGGCAATTGGCGGGGGGGCTACGAGCAGTACTTC.

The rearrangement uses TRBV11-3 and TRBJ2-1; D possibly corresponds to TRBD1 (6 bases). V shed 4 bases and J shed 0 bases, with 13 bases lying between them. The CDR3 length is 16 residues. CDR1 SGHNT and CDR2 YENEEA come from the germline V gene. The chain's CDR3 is CASSSGTSFSYNEQFF. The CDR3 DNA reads TGTGCCAGCAGCTCCGGGACATCTTTCTCCTACAATGAGCAGTTCTTC.